A single sample gave rise to the 10 T cell receptor beta chains below, sequenced in a study of graft-versus-host responses after intestinal transplantation (dated by TCRdb to about 2021). What this sample's time point label stands for: cells obtained before transplantation from donor or recipient. These receptors' targets are unknown. Preparation of the library involved the immunoSEQ multiplex PCR assay. As stored in TCRdb, this immuneACCESS dataset retains in-frame rearrangements with V and J assigned. A fraction of the clones does not appear; measured against another copy, unresolved V genes explain less than half of the discrepancy, and the remainder lacks a known reason. For this sample there are around 90,000 clones; 92% appear just once. The ten largest clones take up over 0.06% of the sample. The sequencing used unstimulated CD8+ T cells sorted from spleen or lymph node cells, collected before transplant. The source is a human donor who was the organ donor for an intestinal transplant.

The chain couples TRBV5-1 to TRBJ1-4, with 10 positions matching TRBD1. The CDR3 extends over 16 amino acids. V lost 4 bases and J lost 0; bases outside the gene matches: 3. Germline CDR1 and CDR2: SGHRS and YFSETQ. The CDR3 loop is CASSVGQGSTNEKLFF. CDR3 bases: TGCGCCAGCAGCGTGGGACAGGGGTCAACTAATGAAAAACTGTTTTTT. Drawing the rest from reference TRBV5-1 and TRBJ1-4, the complete variable domain is KAGVTQTPRYLIKTRGQQVTLSCSPISGHRSVSWYQQTPGQGLQFLFEYFSETQRNKGNFPGRFSGRQFSNSRSEMNVSTLELGDSALYLCASSVGQGSTNEKLFFGSGTQLSVL.

The chain employs TRBV7-8 and TRBJ1-4; D is uncertain. V was clipped by 5 bases and J by 0 bases, with 10 bases between them. Looked up from germline, CDR1 is SGHVS and CDR2 is FQNEAQ. This CDR3 spans 15 amino acids. CDR3 nucleotide sequence: TGTGCCAGCAGCAGAGGTTATACAACTAATGAAAAACTGTTTTTT. Protein: CASSRGYTTNEKLFF. Together with reference TRBV7-8 and TRBJ1-4, the CDR3 gives the full variable domain: GAGVSQSPRYKVAKRGQDVALRCDPISGHVSLFWYQQALGQGPEFLTYFQNEAQLDKSGLPSDRFFAERPEGSVSTLKIQRTQQEDSAVYLCASSRGYTTNEKLFFGSGTQLSVL.

The V gene is TRBV13, the J gene TRBJ2-7; 11 bases align to TRBD1. CDR3 length: 15 residues. Losses at the gene ends were 1 base for V and 6 bases for J; bases not matched to a gene: 5. CDR1 is PRHDT, CDR2 FYEKMQ, per germline (reference sequence). The CDR3 bases are TGTGCCAGCAGCTTAGCGGGACAGGGGGTATTCGAGCAGTACTTC. It codes for CASSLAGQGVFEQYF.

This sequence joins TRBV28 and TRBJ2-1, with a tentative D call TRBD2 (6 bases). CDR3 size: 13 residues. With 5 bases removed from V and 7 bases from J, the gap between germline ends came to 12 bases. The V gene's germline CDR1 is MDHEN and CDR2 SYDVKM. CDR3 loop: CASSPLGGNEQFF. DNA for the CDR3: TGTGCCAGCAGTCCCCTGGGGGGAAATGAGCAGTTCTTC. Looking up the rest from reference TRBV28 and TRBJ2-1 gives the full variable domain: DVKVTQSSRYLVKRTGEKVFLECVQDMDHENMFWYRQDPGLGLRLIYFSYDVKMKEKGDIPEGYSVSREKKERFSLILESASTNQTSMYLCASSPLGGNEQFFGPGTRLTVL.

As regards this clone: One junction end does not reproduce the germline sequence, and a read error may be involved. The rearrangement uses TRBV5-8 and TRBJ1-2, with 7 bases matching TRBD1. Germline-derived CDR1 and CDR2 are SGHTS and YDEGEE. CDR3 length: 16 amino acids. The CDR3 bases are TGTGCCAGCAGATTGGCCATTGGGACAGTTAACTATGGCTACACCTTC. Translating gives CASRLAIGTVNYGYTF.

The rearrangement links TRBV5-4 to TRBJ2-5; 8 nucleotides agree with TRBD2. CDR1 and CDR2 from the germline V gene are SGHNT and YYREEE (reference sequence). CDR3 size: 18 residues. The trim removed 3 bases at V and 2 bases at J, leaving 15 bases unmatched. The chain's CDR3 is CASSSDLLVAGNQETQYF. The CDR3 DNA sequence: TGTGCCAGCAGCTCGGACCTCCTCGTAGCGGGAAATCAAGAGACCCAGTACTTC.

This chain links TRBV2 with TRBJ2-7; TRBD1 matches 7 bases. CDR1 and CDR2 (germline): SNHLY, FYNNEI. The length of the CDR3 is 14 residues. J lost 1 base, V lost 1 base, and 1 base had no gene match. This CDR3 is CASSEVTGSYEQYF. The DNA of the CDR3 is TGTGCCAGCAGTGAAGTGACAGGGTCCTACGAGCAGTACTTC.

In nucleotides, the CDR3 is TGTGCCAGCAGCTTATTGGGGGGAGGGAACACTGAAGCTTTCTTT. Translation gives CASSLLGGGNTEAFF. V usage is TRBV7-8 and J usage is TRBJ1-1; TRBD1 might be the D (5 bases). V was trimmed by 2 bases and J by 1 base, leaving 11 bases between them. Germline lookup yields CDR1 SGHVS and CDR2 FQNEAQ. The length of the CDR3 is 15 residues.

This clone showed up just once. V gene TRBV5-1 combines with J gene TRBJ2-7, with 9 bases that match TRBD2. CDR1 is SGHRS and CDR2 is YFSETQ in the germline V gene. CDR3 length equals 17 residues. V shed 4 bases and J 2 bases; nucleotides not matched to a gene: 13. The CDR3 DNA is TGCGCCAGCAGCCCACTCGAGCGGGAGGACCCACCCTACGAGCAGTACTTC. Protein sequence: CASSPLEREDPPYEQYF.

CDR3: CASSNYMPSGANVLTF. CDR3 coding DNA: TGTGCCAGCAGCAACTATATGCCCTCTGGGGCCAACGTCCTGACTTTC. The chain employs TRBV21-1 and TRBJ2-6; the D segment call TRBD2 is taken from the table without a DNA check. TRBV21-1 is marked as a pseudogene. The length of the CDR3 is 16 residues.